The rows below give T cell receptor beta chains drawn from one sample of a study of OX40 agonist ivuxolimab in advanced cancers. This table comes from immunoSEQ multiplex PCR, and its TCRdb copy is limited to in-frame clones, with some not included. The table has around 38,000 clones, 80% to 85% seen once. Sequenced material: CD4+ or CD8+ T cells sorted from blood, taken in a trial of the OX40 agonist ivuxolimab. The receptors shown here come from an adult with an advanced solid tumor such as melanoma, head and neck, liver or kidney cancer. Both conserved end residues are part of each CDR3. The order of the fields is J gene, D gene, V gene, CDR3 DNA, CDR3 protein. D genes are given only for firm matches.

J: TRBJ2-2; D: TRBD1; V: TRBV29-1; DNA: TGCAGCGCAGGGGGGACAGGGGGAACCGGGGAGCTGTTTTTT; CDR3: CSAGGTGGTGELFF
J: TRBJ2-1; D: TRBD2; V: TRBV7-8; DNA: TGTGCCAGCAGCTTAGTAGGGCGGGAGGGCCGGAGGAATGAGCAGTTCTTC; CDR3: CASSLVGREGRRNEQFF
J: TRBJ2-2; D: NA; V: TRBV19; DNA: TGTGCCAGTAGTTCCAGGGGAGGGGCCTTCGGGGAGCTGTTTTTT; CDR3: CASSSRGGAFGELFF
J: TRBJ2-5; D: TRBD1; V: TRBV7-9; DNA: TGTGCCAGCAGGGGACAGCAAGAGACCCAGTACTTC; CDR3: CASRGQQETQYF
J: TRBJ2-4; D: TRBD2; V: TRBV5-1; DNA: TGCGCCAGCAGCCATGAGGAGGGGAGGGGAATTCAGTACTTC; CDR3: CASSHEEGRGIQYF
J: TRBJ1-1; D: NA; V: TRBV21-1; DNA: TGTGCCAGCGATGAGCGGCCGGGGACCGAAGCTTTCTTT; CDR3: CASDERPGTEAFF
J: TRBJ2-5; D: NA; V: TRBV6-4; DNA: TGTGCCAGCAGCGCCGGGTACGGGGAGACCCAGTACTTC; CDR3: CASSAGYGETQYF
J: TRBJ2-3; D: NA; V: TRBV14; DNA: TGTGCCAGCAGTTGGGGGTTAAAGGATACGCAGTATTTT; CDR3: CASSWGLKDTQYF
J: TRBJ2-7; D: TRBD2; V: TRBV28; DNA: TGTGCCAGCAGTTTATTAGGGGCTAGCGGGTACGAGCAGTACTTC; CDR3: CASSLLGASGYEQYF
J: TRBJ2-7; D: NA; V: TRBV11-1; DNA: TGTGCCAGCAGCTTAGATAGACGAAATTACGAGCAGTACTTC; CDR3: CASSLDRRNYEQYF
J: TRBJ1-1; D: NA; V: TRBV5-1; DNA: TGCGCCAGCAGCTTGGAAAGACAGGACACTGAAGCTTTCTTT; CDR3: CASSLERQDTEAFF